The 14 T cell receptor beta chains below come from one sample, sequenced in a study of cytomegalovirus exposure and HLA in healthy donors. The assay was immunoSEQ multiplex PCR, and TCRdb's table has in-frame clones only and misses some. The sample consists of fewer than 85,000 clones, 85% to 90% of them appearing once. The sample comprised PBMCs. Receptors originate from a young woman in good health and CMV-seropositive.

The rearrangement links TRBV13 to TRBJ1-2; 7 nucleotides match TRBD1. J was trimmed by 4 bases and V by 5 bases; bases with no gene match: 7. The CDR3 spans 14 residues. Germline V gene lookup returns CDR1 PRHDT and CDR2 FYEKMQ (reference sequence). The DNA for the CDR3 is TGTGCCAGCAGCCAAAACAGGGGATTCTATGGCTACACCTTC. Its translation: CASSQNRGFYGYTF.

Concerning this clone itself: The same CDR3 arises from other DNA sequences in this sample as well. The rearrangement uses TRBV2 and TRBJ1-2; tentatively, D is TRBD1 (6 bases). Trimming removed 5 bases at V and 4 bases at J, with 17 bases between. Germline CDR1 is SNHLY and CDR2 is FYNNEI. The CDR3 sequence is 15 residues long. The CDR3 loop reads CASSSGQGATYGYTF. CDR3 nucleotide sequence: TGTGCCAGCAGTTCGGGACAAGGGGCTACCTATGGCTACACCTTC.

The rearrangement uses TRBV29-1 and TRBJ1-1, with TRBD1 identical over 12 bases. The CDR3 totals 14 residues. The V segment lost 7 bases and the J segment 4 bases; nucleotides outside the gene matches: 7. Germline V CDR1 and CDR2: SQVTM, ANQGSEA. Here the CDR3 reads CSAGTGGAGTEAFF. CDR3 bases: TGCAGCGCCGGGACAGGGGGCGCGGGCACTGAAGCTTTCTTT. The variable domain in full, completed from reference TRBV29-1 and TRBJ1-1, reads SAVISQKPSRDICQRGTSLTIQCQVDSQVTMMFWYRQQPGQSLTLIATANQGSEATYESGFVIDKFPISRPNLTFSTLTVSNMSPEDSSIYLCSAGTGGAGTEAFFGQGTRLTVV.

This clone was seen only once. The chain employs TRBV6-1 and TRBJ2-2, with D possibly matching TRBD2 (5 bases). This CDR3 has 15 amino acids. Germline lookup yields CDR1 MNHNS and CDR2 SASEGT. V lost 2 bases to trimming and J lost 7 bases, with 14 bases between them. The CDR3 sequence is CASSELPKGVGELFF. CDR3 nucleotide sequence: TGTGCCAGCAGTGAACTCCCTAAGGGAGTCGGGGAGCTGTTTTTT.

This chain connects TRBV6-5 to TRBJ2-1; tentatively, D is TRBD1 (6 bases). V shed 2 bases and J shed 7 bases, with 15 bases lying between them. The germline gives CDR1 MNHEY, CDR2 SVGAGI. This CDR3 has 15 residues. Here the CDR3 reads CASSYESGVGNEQFF. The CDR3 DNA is TGTGCCAGCAGTTACGAGTCAGGGGTCGGTAATGAGCAGTTCTTC.

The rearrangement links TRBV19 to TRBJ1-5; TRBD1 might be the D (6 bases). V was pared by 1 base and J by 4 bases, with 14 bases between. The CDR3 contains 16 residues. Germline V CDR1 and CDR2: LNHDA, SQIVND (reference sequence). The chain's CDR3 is CASSIAGGARNQPQHF. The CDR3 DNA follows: TGTGCCAGTAGTATAGCCGGGGGGGCGCGGAATCAGCCCCAGCATTTT.

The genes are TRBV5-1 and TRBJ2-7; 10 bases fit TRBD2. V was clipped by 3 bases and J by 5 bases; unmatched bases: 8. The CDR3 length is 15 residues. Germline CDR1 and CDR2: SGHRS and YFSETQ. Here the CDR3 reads CASSSVAGGVDEQYF. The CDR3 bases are TGCGCCAGCAGCTCAGTAGCGGGGGGTGTGGACGAGCAGTACTTC.

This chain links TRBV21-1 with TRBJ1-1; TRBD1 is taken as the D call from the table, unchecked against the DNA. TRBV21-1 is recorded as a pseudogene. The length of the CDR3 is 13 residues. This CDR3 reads CASSKVEYRWAFF. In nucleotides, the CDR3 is TGTGCCAGCAGCAAAGTGGAGTACAGGTGGGCTTTCTTT.

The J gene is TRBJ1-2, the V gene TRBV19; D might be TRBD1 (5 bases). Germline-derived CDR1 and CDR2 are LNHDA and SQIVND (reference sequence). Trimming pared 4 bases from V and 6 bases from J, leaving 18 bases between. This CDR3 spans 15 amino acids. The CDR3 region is CASSNPGPGMDGYTF. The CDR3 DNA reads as TGTGCCAGTAGTAATCCAGGGCCAGGGATGGATGGCTACACCTTC. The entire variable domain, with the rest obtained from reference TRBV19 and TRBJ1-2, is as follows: DGGITQSPKYLFRKEGQNVTLSCEQNLNHDAMYWYRQDPGQGLRLIYYSQIVNDFQKGDIAEGYSVSREKKESFPLTVTSAQKNPTAFYLCASSNPGPGMDGYTFGSGTRLTVV.

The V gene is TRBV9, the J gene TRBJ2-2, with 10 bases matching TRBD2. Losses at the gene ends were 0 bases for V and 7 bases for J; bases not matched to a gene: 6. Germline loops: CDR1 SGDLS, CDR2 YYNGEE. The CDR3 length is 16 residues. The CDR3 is CASSVDLAGVLGELFF. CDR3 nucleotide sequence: TGTGCCAGCAGCGTAGACCTAGCGGGAGTGCTCGGGGAGCTGTTTTTT.

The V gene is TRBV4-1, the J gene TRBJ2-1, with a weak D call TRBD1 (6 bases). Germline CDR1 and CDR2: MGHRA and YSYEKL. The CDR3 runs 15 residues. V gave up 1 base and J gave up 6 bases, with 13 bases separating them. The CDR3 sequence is CASSQGQGLSNEQFF. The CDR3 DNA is TGCGCCAGCAGCCAAGGGCAGGGGCTCTCCAATGAGCAGTTCTTC.

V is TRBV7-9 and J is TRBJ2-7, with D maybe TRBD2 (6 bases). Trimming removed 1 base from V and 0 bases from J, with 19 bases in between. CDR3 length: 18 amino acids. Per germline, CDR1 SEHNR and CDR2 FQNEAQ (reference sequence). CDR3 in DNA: TGTGCCAGCAGCTTAGGGGGGGTACCGGGACGCAGCTCCTACGAGCAGTACTTC. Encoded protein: CASSLGGVPGRSSYEQYF. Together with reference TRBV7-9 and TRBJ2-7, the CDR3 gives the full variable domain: DTGVSQNPRHKITKRGQNVTFRCDPISEHNRLYWYRQTLGQGPEFLTYFQNEAQLEKSRLLSDRFSAERPKGSFSTLEIQRTEQGDSAMYLCASSLGGVPGRSSYEQYFGPGTRLTVT.

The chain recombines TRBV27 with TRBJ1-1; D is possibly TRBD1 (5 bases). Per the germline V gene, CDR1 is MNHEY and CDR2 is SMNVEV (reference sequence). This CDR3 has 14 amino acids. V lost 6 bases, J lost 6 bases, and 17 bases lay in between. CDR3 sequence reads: CASRIRDGGAEAFF. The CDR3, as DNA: TGTGCCAGCAGGATCAGGGACGGGGGTGCTGAAGCTTTCTTT.

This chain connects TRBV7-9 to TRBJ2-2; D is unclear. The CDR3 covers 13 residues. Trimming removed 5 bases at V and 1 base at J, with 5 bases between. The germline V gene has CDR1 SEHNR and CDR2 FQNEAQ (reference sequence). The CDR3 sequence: CASSRENTGELFF. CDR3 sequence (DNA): TGTGCCAGCAGCCGAGAGAACACCGGGGAGCTGTTTTTT. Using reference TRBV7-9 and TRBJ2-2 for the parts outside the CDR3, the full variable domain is DTGVSQNPRHKITKRGQNVTFRCDPISEHNRLYWYRQTLGQGPEFLTYFQNEAQLEKSRLLSDRFSAERPKGSFSTLEIQRTEQGDSAMYLCASSRENTGELFFGEGSRLTVL.